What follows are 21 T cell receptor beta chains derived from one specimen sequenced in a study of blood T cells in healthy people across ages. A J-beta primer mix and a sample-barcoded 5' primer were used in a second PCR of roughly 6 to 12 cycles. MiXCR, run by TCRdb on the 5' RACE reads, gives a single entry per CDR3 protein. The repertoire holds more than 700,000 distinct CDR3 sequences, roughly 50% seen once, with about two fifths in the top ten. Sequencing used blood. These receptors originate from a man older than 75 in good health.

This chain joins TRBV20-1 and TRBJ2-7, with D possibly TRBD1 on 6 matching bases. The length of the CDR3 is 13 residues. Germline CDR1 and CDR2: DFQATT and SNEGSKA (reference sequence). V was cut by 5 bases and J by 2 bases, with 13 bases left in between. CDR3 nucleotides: TGCAGTGCTCCTACAGGGACCGCCTACGAGCAGTACTTC. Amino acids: CSAPTGTAYEQYF.

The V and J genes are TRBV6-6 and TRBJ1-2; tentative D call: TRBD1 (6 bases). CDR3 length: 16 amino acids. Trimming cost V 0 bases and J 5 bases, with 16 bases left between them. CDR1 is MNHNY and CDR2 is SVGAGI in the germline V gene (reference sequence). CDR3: CASSYSPVWQGYGYTF. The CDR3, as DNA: TGTGCCAGCAGTTACTCGCCGGTTTGGCAGGGGTATGGCTACACCTTC.

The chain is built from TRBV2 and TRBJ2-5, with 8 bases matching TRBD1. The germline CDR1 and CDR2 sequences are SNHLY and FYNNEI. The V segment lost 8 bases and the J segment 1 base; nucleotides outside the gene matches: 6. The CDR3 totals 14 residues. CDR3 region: CASWGRGLQETQYF. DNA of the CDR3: TGTGCCAGCTGGGGCAGGGGGCTCCAAGAGACCCAGTACTTC.

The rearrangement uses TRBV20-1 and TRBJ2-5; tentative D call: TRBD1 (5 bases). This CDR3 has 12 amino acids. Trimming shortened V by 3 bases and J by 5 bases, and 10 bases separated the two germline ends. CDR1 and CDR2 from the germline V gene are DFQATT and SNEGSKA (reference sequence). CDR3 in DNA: TGCAGTGCTAGTCTGGGGCGGGAGACCCAGTACTTC. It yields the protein CSASLGRETQYF.

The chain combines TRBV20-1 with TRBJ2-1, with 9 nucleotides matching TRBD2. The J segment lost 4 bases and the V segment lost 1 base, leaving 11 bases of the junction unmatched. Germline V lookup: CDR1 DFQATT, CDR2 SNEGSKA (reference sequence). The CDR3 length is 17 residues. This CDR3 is CSARGFRLAGNYNEQFF. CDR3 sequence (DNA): TGCAGTGCTAGAGGATTTAGGCTAGCGGGAAATTACAATGAGCAGTTCTTC.

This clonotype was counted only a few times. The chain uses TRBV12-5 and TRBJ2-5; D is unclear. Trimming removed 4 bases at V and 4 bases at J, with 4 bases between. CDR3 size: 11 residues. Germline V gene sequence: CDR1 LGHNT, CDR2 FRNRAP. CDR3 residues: CASGYGETQYF. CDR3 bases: TGTGCTAGTGGTTATGGAGAGACCCAGTACTTC. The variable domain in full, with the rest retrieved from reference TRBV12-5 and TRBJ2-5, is DARVTQTPRHKVTEMGQEVTMRCQPILGHNTVFWYRQTMMQGLELLAYFRNRAPLDDSGMPKDRFSAEMPDATLATLKIQPSEPRDSAVYFCASGYGETQYFGPGTRLLVL.

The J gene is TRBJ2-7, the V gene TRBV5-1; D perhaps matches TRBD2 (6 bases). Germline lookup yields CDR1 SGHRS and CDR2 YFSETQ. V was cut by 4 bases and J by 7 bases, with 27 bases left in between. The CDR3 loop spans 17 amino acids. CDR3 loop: CASSLPSGTRVPDEQYF. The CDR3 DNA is TGCGCCAGCAGCCTTCCCTCCGGGACTCGCGTTCCCGATGAGCAGTACTTC. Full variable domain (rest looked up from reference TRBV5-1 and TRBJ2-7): KAGVTQTPRYLIKTRGQQVTLSCSPISGHRSVSWYQQTPGQGLQFLFEYFSETQRNKGNFPGRFSGRQFSNSRSEMNVSTLELGDSALYLCASSLPSGTRVPDEQYFGPGTRLTVT.

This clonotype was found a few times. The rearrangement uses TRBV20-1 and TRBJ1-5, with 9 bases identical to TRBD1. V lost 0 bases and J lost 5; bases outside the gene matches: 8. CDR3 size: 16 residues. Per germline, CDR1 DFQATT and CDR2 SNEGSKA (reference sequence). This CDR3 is CSARDGGQGSDQPQHF. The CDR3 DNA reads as TGCAGTGCTAGAGATGGGGGACAGGGTTCTGATCAGCCCCAGCATTTT.

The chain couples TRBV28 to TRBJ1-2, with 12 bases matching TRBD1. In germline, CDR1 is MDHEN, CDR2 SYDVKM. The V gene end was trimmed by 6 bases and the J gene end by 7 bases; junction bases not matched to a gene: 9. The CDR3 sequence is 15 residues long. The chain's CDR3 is CASRGTGGGPLGYTF. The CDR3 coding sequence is TGTGCCAGCAGGGGGACAGGGGGCGGCCCCCTTGGCTACACCTTC.

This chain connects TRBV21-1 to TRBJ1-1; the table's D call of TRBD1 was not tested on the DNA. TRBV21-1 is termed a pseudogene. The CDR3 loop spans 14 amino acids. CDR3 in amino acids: CASSTTGDRTEAFF. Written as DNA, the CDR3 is TGTGCCAGCAGCACAACAGGGGACCGCACTGAAGCTTTCTTT.

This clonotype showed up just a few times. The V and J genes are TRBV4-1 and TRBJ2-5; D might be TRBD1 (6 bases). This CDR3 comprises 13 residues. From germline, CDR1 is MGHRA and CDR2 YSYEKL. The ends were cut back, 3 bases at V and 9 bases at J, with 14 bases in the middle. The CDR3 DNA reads TGCGCCAGCAGCCAGCCAGGGGATTTTGCCCAGTACTTC. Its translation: CASSQPGDFAQYF.

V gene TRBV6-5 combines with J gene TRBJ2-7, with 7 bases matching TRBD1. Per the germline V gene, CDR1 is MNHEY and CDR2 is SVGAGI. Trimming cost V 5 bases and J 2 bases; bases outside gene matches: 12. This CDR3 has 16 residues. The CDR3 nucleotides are TGTGCCAGCAGTCCCCTCCGGGCCGGGACAGCCTACGAGCAGTACTTC. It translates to CASSPLRAGTAYEQYF.

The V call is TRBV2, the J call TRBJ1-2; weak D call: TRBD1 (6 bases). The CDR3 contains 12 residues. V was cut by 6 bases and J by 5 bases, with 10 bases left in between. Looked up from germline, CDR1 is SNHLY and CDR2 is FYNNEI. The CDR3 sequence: CASRYREYGYTF. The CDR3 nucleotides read TGTGCCAGCAGATACAGGGAATATGGCTACACCTTC.

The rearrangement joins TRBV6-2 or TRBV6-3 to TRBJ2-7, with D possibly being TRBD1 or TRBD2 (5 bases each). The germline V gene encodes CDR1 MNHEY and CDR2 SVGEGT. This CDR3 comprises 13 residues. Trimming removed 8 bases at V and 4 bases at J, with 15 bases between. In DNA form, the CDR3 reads TGTGCCAGCCGAGCGGACAATCGTTACGAGCAGTACTTC. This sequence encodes CASRADNRYEQYF.

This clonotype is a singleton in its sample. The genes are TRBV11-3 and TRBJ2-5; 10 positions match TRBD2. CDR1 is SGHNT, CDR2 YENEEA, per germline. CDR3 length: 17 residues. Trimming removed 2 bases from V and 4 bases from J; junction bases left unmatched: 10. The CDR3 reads CASSLRTSGRGVETQYF. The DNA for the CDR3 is TGTGCCAGCAGCTTAAGGACTAGCGGAAGGGGCGTAGAGACCCAGTACTTC.

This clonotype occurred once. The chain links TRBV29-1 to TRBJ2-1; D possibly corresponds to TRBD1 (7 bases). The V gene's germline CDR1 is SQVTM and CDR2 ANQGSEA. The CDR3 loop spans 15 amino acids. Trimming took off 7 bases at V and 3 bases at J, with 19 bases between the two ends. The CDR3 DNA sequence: TGCAGCGCAGGATTTGGGCAGGGGGGCTACAATGAGCAGTTCTTC. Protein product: CSAGFGQGGYNEQFF.

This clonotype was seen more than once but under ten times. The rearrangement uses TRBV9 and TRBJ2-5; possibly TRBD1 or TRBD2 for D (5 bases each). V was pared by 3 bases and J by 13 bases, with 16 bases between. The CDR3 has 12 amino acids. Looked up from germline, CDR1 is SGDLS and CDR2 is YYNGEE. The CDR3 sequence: CASSGTPGRRYF. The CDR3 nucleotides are TGTGCCAGCAGCGGGACACCTGGGAGAAGGTACTTC.

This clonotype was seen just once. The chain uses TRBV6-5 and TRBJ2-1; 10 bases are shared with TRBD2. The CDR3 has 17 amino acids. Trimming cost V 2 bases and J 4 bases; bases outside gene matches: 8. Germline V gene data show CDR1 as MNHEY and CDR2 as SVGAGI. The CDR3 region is CASSYLPLAGAYNEQFF. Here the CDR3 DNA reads TGTGCCAGCAGTTACCTTCCGCTAGCGGGGGCGTACAATGAGCAGTTCTTC.

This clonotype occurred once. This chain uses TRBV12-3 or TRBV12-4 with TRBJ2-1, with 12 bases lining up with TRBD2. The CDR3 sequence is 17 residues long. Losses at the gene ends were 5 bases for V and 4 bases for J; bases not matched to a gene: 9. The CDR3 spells CASSRYLGTSGYNEQFF. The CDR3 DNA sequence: TGTGCCAGCAGTCGGTACCTTGGGACTAGCGGGTACAATGAGCAGTTCTTC.

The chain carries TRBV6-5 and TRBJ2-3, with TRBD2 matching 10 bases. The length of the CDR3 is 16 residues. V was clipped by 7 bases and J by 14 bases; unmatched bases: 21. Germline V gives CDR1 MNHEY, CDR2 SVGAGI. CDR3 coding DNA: TGTGCCAGCATCCAAAGGACTAGCGGAAAGCACAGATACGCGTATTTT. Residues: CASIQRTSGKHRYAYF.

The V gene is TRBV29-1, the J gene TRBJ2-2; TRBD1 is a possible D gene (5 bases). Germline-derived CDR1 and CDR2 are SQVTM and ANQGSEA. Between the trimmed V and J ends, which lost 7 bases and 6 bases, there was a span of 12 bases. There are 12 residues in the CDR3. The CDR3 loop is CSADVGAGELFF. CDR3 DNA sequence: TGCAGCGCGGATGTAGGGGCCGGGGAGCTGTTTTTT.